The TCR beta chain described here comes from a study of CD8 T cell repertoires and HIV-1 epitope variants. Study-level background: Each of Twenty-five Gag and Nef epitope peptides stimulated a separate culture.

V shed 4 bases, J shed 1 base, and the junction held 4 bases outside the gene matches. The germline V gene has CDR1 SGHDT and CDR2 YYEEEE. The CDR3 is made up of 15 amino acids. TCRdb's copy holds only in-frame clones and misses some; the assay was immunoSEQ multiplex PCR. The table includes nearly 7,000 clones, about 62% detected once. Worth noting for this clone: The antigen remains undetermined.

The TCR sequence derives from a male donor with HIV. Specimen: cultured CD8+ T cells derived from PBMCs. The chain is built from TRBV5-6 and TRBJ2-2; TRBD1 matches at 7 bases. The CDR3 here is CASSSRQGNTGELFF. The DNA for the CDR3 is TGTGCCAGCAGCAGTCGACAGGGGAACACCGGGGAGCTGTTTTTT.